This paragraph reports one T cell receptor beta chain. What it recognizes is unknown. MiXCR, run by TCRdb on the 5' RACE reads, gives a single entry per CDR3 protein. Among about 890,000 distinct CDR3 sequences listed, 10% to 15% were seen once. The data derive from a study of identical twins. All donors comprised healthy Caucasians. The study's findings and limits: The conclusions drew on cross-sectional statistical analysis instead of tracking the same donors.

These same records also appear under a second study, on yellow fever vaccine responses in identical twins. This second study says: In identical twins, vaccine T cell responses appeared partly shared and partly individual.

The TCR sequence derives from a woman younger than 35 in good health. Sequenced sample: PBMCs.

The CDR3 DNA follows: TGCGCCAGCAGCCAAGAGGTAGCGGGGTCATTAGAGACCCAGTACTTC. Residues: CASSQEVAGSLETQYF. The genes are TRBV4-1 and TRBJ2-5; 8 bases fit TRBD2. The CDR3 runs to 16 residues. V lost 0 bases to trimming and J lost 4 bases; unmatched junction nucleotides: 7. CDR1 and CDR2 from the germline V gene are MGHRA and YSYEKL.